This TCR beta chain was found in a study of vaccination and CD4 T cells after COVID-19. About the study: At a median roughly 70 days (range 14 to 241) after dose two, post-vaccine samples were obtained.

Treatment indicated: approximately 9-day PBMC culture with coronavirus spike peptide pools or control peptides (ViraFEST assay). About this clonotype itself: Its antigen remains unknown.

Germline trimming cut 5 bases from V and 7 bases from J; bases unmatched to any gene: 10. The CDR3 length is 16 residues. Germline V CDR1 and CDR2: SGHTA, FQGNSA. An Oncomine TCR Beta short-read assay was used to sequence the DNA from cultured CD4+ T cells. In TCRdb, the PCR reads were re-called with MiXCR into one record per CDR3 protein. This table holds about 20,000 distinct CDR3 sequences, about 50% found once. The source of this sequence is a human donor who had recovered from COVID-19. The V call is TRBV7-2, the J call TRBJ1-5; 11 nucleotides agree with TRBD1. Sequencing was carried out using CD4+ T cells from blood, cultured in vitro. DNA of the CDR3: TGTGCCAGCAGCCCAGGGACAGGGGGAAACGGGCAGCCCCAGCATTTT. Protein: CASSPGTGGNGQPQHF.